The rows below give T cell receptor beta chains drawn from one sample of a study of blood T cell repertoires in COVID-19. Clones were read by immunoSEQ multiplex PCR, and TCRdb kept only the in-frame ones, dropping some. The table includes 120,000 or so clones, about 87% detected once. Sequences were obtained from peripheral blood. The receptors come from a woman aged 55-70 years with acute or convalescent COVID-19. The CDR3 runs from the conserved cysteine through the conserved F or W. A D gene is named only where the DNA matches it firmly. Not all rows give a size; the values are once, few, many and, for expanded clones, a class.

abundance	d_gene	v_gene	j_gene	CDR3aa	CDR3nt
NA	NA	TRBV15	TRBJ1-1	CATSSVILNTEAFF	TGTGCCACCAGCAGCGTTATCCTTAACACTGAAGCTTTCTTT
NA	TRBD1	TRBV28	TRBJ1-1	CASSLADRTNTEAFF	TGTGCCAGCAGTTTGGCGGACAGGACGAACACTGAAGCTTTCTTT
NA	NA	TRBV7-9	TRBJ1-5	CASSLGGAGNQPQHF	TGTGCCAGCAGCTTAGGTGGGGCCGGCAATCAGCCCCAGCATTTT
NA	NA	TRBV28	TRBJ1-2	CASSLRGGDTGYTF	TGTGCCAGCAGTTTAAGGGGGGGCGATACAGGCTACACCTTC
few	TRBD1	TRBV13	TRBJ1-5	CASSLNRGQPQHF	TGTGCCAGCAGCTTAAACAGGGGGCAGCCCCAGCATTTT
few	NA	TRBV24-1	TRBJ1-2	CATSDLEQNYGYTF	TGTGCCACCAGTGATTTGGAACAGAACTATGGCTACACCTTC
NA	TRBD1	TRBV12-3/TRBV12-4	TRBJ1-1	CASSRTGATEAFF	TGTGCCAGCAGCAGGACAGGGGCCACTGAAGCTTTCTTT
few	NA	TRBV28	TRBJ1-1	CASSQDGTEAFF	TGTGCCAGCAGCCAGGATGGCACTGAAGCTTTCTTT
NA	TRBD2	TRBV5-1	TRBJ2-1	CASSSGGGGGSYNEQFF	TGCGCCAGCAGCTCCGGGGGGGGCGGAGGCTCCTACAATGAGCAGTTCTTC
NA	TRBD2	TRBV4-1	TRBJ2-3	CASSHLTSGSPDTQYF	TGCGCCAGCAGCCATCTAACTAGCGGGAGCCCAGATACGCAGTATTTT
NA	NA	TRBV3-1/TRBV3-2	TRBJ2-3	CASSQDFRGTQYF	TGTGCCAGCAGCCAAGATTTTCGGGGGACGCAGTATTTT
NA	TRBD2	TRBV28	TRBJ2-1	CASSLGMSGRTYNEQFF	TGTGCCAGCAGTTTAGGGATGAGCGGGAGAACCTACAATGAGCAGTTCTTC
NA	TRBD2	TRBV5-1	TRBJ2-1	CASSPTSGSTNEQFF	TGCGCCAGCAGCCCGACTAGCGGGAGTACTAATGAGCAGTTCTTC
NA	TRBD1	TRBV24-1	TRBJ2-5	CATSEPGTAEQETQYF	TGTGCCACCAGTGAGCCCGGGACAGCGGAGCAAGAGACCCAGTACTTC
NA	TRBD1	TRBV5-1	TRBJ1-3	CASSEGQAFFSGNTIYF	TGCGCCAGCAGCGAGGGACAGGCGTTCTTCTCTGGAAACACCATATATTTT
NA	NA	TRBV7-2	TRBJ1-2	CASSLIRGLVGYTF	TGTGCCAGCAGCTTAATCAGGGGTCTGGTGGGCTACACCTTC
NA	NA	TRBV28	TRBJ1-1	CASSPGGVGITEAFF	TGTGCCAGCAGCCCGGGGGGGGTAGGGATCACTGAAGCTTTCTTT
NA	NA	TRBV10-3	TRBJ2-1	CAISSGQNYNEQFF	TGTGCCATCAGTTCCGGACAGAACTACAATGAGCAGTTCTTC
once	NA	TRBV28	TRBJ2-2	CASSFHSSTGELFF	TGTGCCAGCAGTTTTCACAGCTCCACCGGGGAGCTGTTTTTT
few	NA	TRBV3-1/TRBV3-2	TRBJ1-1	CASSQVGEGTEAFF	TGTGCCAGCAGCCAAGTCGGGGAGGGGACTGAAGCTTTCTTT
NA	TRBD2	TRBV6-2/TRBV6-3	TRBJ2-3	CASSYPELAGGDTQYF	TGTGCCAGCAGTTATCCCGAACTAGCGGGAGGGGATACGCAGTATTTT
NA	NA	TRBV20-1	TRBJ2-3	CSASPVGGRDTQYF	TGCAGTGCTAGTCCAGTGGGGGGAAGAGATACGCAGTATTTT
NA	TRBD2	TRBV7-2	TRBJ2-1	CASSPSGSQYNEQFF	TGTGCCAGCAGCCCCAGCGGGAGTCAGTACAATGAGCAGTTCTTC
NA	TRBD1	TRBV28	TRBJ1-1	CASSSGGWVNTEAFF	TGTGCCAGCAGCTCAGGGGGGTGGGTGAACACTGAAGCTTTCTTT
NA	NA	TRBV5-1	TRBJ1-1	CASSPQGGEDTEAFF	TGCGCCAGCAGCCCGCAAGGAGGGGAGGACACTGAAGCTTTCTTT
NA	TRBD1	TRBV27	TRBJ1-2	CASQQHSGQGISYGYTF	TGTGCCAGCCAGCAGCATTCCGGACAGGGGATCTCATATGGCTACACCTTC
NA	NA	TRBV6-6	TRBJ1-1	CASSYDSNTEAFF	TGTGCCAGCAGTTACGACAGCAACACTGAAGCTTTCTTT
NA	NA	TRBV3-1/TRBV3-2	TRBJ2-7	CASSPSEIGYEQYF	TGTGCCAGCAGCCCCTCGGAGATTGGGTACGAGCAGTACTTC
once	TRBD2	TRBV9	TRBJ2-1	CASSVVGGASYNEQFF	TGTGCCAGCAGCGTAGTCGGGGGGGCGTCCTACAATGAGCAGTTCTTC
NA	NA	TRBV12-3/TRBV12-4	TRBJ1-5	CASNGQYNQPQHF	TGTGCCAGCAACGGACAGTATAATCAGCCCCAGCATTTT
NA	NA	TRBV7-9	TRBJ1-1	CASRPTGAEAFF	TGTGCCAGCAGACCGACCGGGGCTGAAGCTTTCTTT
once	TRBD2	TRBV7-8	TRBJ2-1	CASSPTSGSRNEQFF	TGTGCCAGCAGCCCTACTAGCGGGAGTAGGAATGAGCAGTTCTTC
NA	TRBD2	TRBV6-2/TRBV6-3	TRBJ2-5	CASSYYPPAGEIQETQYF	TGTGCCAGCAGTTACTACCCCCCGGCGGGGGAAATACAAGAGACCCAGTACTTC
NA	TRBD2	TRBV28	TRBJ2-7	CASSLTSGSYEQYF	TGTGCCAGCAGTTTGACTAGCGGGAGCTACGAGCAGTACTTC
NA	NA	TRBV6-2/TRBV6-3	TRBJ2-1	CASSYSTGNEQFF	TGTGCCAGCAGTTACTCGACGGGAAATGAGCAGTTCTTC
NA	TRBD2	TRBV20-1	TRBJ2-1	CSASGTSGTYNEQFF	TGCAGTGCTAGTGGAACTAGCGGGACATACAATGAGCAGTTCTTC
NA	TRBD1	TRBV5-1	TRBJ2-4	CASSKEGQGELNIQYF	TGCGCCAGCAGCAAAGAGGGACAGGGGGAGCTAAACATTCAGTACTTC
NA	NA	TRBV3-1/TRBV3-2	TRBJ1-1	CASSLTGIYTEAFF	TGTGCCAGCAGCCTGACAGGTATTTACACTGAAGCTTTCTTT
NA	NA	TRBV6-5	TRBJ1-1	CASRPTGQLTEAFF	TGTGCCAGCAGACCCACGGGACAACTCACTGAAGCTTTCTTT
NA	NA	TRBV5-1	TRBJ2-3	CASSRQDNTDTQYF	TGCGCCAGCAGCAGACAGGACAACACAGATACGCAGTATTTT
NA	NA	TRBV28	TRBJ2-6	CASEDTGLGTGANVLTF	TGTGCCAGCGAGGATACAGGTCTAGGGACTGGGGCCAACGTCCTGACTTTC
few	TRBD2	TRBV5-4	TRBJ2-3	CASRRAGGPTDTQYF	TGTGCCAGCAGGAGGGCGGGAGGGCCCACAGATACGCAGTATTTT
NA	TRBD2	TRBV5-4	TRBJ2-1	CASSLDPGGNNEQFF	TGTGCCAGCAGCCTAGATCCCGGGGGGAACAATGAGCAGTTCTTC
NA	NA	TRBV7-2	TRBJ1-2	CASSYQGDGYTF	TGTGCCAGCAGCTACCAAGGGGATGGCTACACCTTC
NA	TRBD1	TRBV18	TRBJ1-1	CASSPPGQENTEAFF	TGTGCCAGCTCACCACCGGGACAGGAGAACACTGAAGCTTTCTTT
NA	TRBD1	TRBV28	TRBJ1-1	CASRDRGGNTEAFF	TGTGCCAGCAGAGACAGGGGAGGGAACACTGAAGCTTTCTTT
NA	NA	TRBV19	TRBJ1-5	CASSSLDRNSNQPQHF	TGTGCCAGTAGTTCGCTTGACAGGAATAGCAATCAGCCCCAGCATTTT
NA	TRBD2	TRBV19	TRBJ2-1	CASSIPSGRLGGNEQFF	TGTGCCAGTAGTATCCCTAGCGGGAGACTAGGCGGCAATGAGCAGTTCTTC
once	TRBD1	TRBV27	TRBJ1-5	CASRQGVNQPQHF	TGTGCCAGCAGACAGGGGGTTAATCAGCCCCAGCATTTT
NA	NA	TRBV7-8	TRBJ1-6	CASSLLTRSSYNSPLHF	TGTGCCAGCAGCTTACTTACGAGGAGCTCCTATAATTCACCCCTCCACTTT
few	TRBD1	TRBV18	TRBJ1-1	CASSQGAGAQNTEAFF	TGTGCCAGCTCACAGGGGGCTGGGGCGCAGAACACTGAAGCTTTCTTT
NA	TRBD1	TRBV13	TRBJ1-3	CASSHDRGRGNTIYF	TGTGCCAGCAGCCATGACAGGGGACGTGGAAACACCATATATTTT
NA	NA	TRBV28	TRBJ1-5	CASSLDGLSNQPQHF	TGTGCCAGCAGTTTAGACGGACTCAGCAATCAGCCCCAGCATTTT
NA	NA	TRBV29-1	TRBJ2-6	CSVTQGGGANVLTF	TGCAGCGTTACCCAGGGAGGTGGGGCCAACGTCCTGACTTTC
NA	TRBD1	TRBV3-1/TRBV3-2	TRBJ1-5	CASSPRGKNNQPQHF	TGTGCCAGCAGCCCCAGGGGGAAGAACAATCAGCCCCAGCATTTT
NA	NA	TRBV7-2	TRBJ2-4	CASSLVLGGKNIQYF	TGTGCCAGCAGCTTAGTGCTCGGGGGCAAAAACATTCAGTACTTC
NA	TRBD1	TRBV10-3	TRBJ1-1	CAISETGVDTEAFF	TGTGCCATCAGTGAGACAGGGGTGGACACTGAAGCTTTCTTT
once	TRBD1	TRBV28	TRBJ1-2	CASSLTGGTYGYTF	TGTGCCAGCAGTCTAACAGGGGGGACGTATGGCTACACCTTC
NA	NA	TRBV4-2	TRBJ1-1	CASSQGQENTEAFF	TGTGCCAGCAGCCAAGGACAGGAGAACACTGAAGCTTTCTTT